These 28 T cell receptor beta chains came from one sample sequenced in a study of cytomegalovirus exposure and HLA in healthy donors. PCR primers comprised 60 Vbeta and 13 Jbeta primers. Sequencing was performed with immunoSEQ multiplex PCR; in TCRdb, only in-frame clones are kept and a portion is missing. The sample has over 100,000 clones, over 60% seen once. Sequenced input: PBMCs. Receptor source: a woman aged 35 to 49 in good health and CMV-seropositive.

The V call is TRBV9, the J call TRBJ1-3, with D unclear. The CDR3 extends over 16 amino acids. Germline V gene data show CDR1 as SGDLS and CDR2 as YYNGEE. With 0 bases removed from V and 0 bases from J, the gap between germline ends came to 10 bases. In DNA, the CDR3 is TGTGCCAGCAGCGTAGGGCGGGCCATCTCTGGAAACACCATATATTTT. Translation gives CASSVGRAISGNTIYF. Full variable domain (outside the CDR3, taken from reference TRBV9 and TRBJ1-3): DSGVTQTPKHLITATGQRVTLRCSPRSGDLSVYWYQQSLDQGLQFLIQYYNGEERAKGNILERFSAQQFPDLHSELNLSSLELGDSALYFCASSVGRAISGNTIYFGEGSWLTVV.

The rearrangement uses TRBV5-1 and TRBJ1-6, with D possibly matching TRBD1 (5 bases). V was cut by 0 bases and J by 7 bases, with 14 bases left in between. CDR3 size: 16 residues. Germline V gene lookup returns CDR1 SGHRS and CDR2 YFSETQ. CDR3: CASSLVGPGENSPLHF. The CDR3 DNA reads TGCGCCAGCAGCTTGGTGGGACCGGGGGAGAATTCACCCCTCCACTTT. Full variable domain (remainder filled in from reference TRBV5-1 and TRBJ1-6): KAGVTQTPRYLIKTRGQQVTLSCSPISGHRSVSWYQQTPGQGLQFLFEYFSETQRNKGNFPGRFSGRQFSNSRSEMNVSTLELGDSALYLCASSLVGPGENSPLHFGNGTRLTVT.

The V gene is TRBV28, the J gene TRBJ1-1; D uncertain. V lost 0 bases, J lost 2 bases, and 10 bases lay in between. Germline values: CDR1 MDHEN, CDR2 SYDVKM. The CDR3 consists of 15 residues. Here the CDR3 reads CASSLWAPGNTEAFF. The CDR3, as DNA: TGTGCCAGCAGTTTATGGGCTCCGGGAAACACTGAAGCTTTCTTT.

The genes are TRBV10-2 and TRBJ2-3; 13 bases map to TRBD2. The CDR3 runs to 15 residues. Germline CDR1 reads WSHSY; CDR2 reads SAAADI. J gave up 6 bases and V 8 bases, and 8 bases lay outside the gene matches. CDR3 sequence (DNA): TGCGCCAGCCGACTAGCGGGGGGTCCCGGGGATACGCAGTATTTT. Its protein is CASRLAGGPGDTQYF.

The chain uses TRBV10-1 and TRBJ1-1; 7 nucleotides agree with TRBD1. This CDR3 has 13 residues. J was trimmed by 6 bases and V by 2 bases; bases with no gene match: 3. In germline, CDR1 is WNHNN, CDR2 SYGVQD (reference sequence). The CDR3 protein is CASSERQGPEAFF. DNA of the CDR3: TGCGCCAGCAGTGAGAGACAGGGCCCTGAAGCTTTCTTT.

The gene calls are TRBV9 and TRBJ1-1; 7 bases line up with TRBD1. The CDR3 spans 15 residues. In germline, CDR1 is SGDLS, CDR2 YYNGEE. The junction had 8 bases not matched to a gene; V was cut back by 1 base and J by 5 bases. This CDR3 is CASSVTPTGFTEAFF. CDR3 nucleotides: TGTGCCAGCAGCGTAACCCCGACAGGGTTTACTGAAGCTTTCTTT.

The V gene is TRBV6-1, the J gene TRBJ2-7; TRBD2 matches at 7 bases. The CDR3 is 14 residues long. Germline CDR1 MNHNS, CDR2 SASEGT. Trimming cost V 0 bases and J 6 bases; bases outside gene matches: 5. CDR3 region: CASSEAPGGGEQYF. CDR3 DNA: TGTGCCAGCAGTGAAGCTCCGGGAGGAGGCGAGCAGTACTTC.

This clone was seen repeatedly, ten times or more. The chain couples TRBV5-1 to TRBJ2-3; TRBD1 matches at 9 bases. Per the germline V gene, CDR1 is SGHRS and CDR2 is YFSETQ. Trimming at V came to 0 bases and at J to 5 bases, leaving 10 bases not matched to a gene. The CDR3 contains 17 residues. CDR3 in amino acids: CASSLERGDRAIDTQYF. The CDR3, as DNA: TGCGCCAGCAGCTTGGAAAGAGGGGACAGGGCGATAGATACGCAGTATTTT.

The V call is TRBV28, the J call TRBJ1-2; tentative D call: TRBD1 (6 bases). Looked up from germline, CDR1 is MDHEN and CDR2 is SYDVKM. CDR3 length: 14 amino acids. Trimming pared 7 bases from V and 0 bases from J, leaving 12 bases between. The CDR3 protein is CASNRDPPNYGYTF. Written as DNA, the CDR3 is TGTGCCAGCAACAGGGACCCACCTAACTATGGCTACACCTTC.

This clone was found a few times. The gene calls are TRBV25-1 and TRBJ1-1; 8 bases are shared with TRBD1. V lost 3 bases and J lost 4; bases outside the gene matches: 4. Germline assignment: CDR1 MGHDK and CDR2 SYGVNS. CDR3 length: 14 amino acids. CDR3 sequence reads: CASSDGQGITEAFF. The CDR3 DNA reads TGTGCCAGCAGTGACGGACAGGGCATCACTGAAGCTTTCTTT.

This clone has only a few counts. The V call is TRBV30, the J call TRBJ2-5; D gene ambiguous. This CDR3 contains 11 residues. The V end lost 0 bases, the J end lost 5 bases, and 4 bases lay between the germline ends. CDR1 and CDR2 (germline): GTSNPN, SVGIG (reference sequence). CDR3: CAWSVAETQYF. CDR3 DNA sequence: TGTGCCTGGAGTGTTGCGGAGACCCAGTACTTC.

DNA of the CDR3: TGTGCCAGCGGGCAAGGACTAGCACCCTACGAGCAGTACTTC. The encoded protein is CASGQGLAPYEQYF. The J gene is TRBJ2-7, the V gene TRBV27, with 8 bases lining up with TRBD2. This CDR3 comprises 14 residues. The J segment lost 2 bases and the V segment lost 8 bases, leaving 8 bases of the junction unmatched. Germline CDR1 and CDR2: MNHEY and SMNVEV (reference sequence).

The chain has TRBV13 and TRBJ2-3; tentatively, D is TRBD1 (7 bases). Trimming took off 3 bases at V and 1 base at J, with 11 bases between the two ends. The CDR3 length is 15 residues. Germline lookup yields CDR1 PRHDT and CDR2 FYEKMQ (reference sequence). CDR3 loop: CASSFRGVGTDTQYF. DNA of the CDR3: TGTGCCAGCAGCTTCAGGGGGGTTGGCACAGATACGCAGTATTTT. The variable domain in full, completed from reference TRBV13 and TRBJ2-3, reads AAGVIQSPRHLIKEKRETATLKCYPIPRHDTVYWYQQGPGQDPQFLISFYEKMQSDKGSIPDRFSAQQFSDYHSELNMSSLELGDSALYFCASSFRGVGTDTQYFGPGTRLTVL.

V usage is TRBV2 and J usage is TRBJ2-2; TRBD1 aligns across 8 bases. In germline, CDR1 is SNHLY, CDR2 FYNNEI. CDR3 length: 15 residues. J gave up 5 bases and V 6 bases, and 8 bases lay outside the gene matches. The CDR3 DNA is TGTGCCAGCAGCGTAGACAGGGGCCTAACCGGGGAGCTGTTTTTT. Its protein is CASSVDRGLTGELFF.

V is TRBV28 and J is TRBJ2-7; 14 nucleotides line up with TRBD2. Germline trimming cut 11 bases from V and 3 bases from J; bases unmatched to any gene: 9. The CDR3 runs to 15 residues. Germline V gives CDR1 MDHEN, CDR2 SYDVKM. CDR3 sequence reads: CASGLAGEGDYEQYF. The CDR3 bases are TGTGCCTCGGGACTAGCGGGAGAGGGGGACTACGAGCAGTACTTC.

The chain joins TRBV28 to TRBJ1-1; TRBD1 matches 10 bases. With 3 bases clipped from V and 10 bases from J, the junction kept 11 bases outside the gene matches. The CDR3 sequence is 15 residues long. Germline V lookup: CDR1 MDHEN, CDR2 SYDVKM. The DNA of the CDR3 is TGTGCCAGCAGTTTGGGGACAGGGGAGCTCCGGGGAGCTTTCTTT. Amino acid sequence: CASSLGTGELRGAFF.

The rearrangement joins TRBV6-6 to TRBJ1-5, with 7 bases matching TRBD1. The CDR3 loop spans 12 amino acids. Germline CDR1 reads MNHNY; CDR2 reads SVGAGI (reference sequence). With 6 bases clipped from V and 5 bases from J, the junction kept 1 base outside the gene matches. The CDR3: CASSRGDQPQHF. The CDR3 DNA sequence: TGTGCCAGCAGCAGGGGGGATCAGCCCCAGCATTTT.

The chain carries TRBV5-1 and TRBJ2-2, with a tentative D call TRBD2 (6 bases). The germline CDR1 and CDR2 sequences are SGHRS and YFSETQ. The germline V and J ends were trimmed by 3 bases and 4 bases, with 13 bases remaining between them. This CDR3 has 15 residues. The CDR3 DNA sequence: TGCGCCAGCAGCTCGGGACTTGGGACCACCGGGGAGCTGTTTTTT. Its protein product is CASSSGLGTTGELFF.

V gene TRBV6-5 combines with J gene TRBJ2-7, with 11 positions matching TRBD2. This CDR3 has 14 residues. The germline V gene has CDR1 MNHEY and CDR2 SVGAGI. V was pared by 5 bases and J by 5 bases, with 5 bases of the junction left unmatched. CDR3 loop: CASSTTSGSHEQYF. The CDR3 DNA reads TGTGCCAGCAGTACAACTAGCGGGAGTCACGAGCAGTACTTC.

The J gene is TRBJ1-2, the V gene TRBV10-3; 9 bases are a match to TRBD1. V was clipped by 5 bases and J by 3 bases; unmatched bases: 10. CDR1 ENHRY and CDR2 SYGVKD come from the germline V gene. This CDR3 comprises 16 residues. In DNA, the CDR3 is TGTGCCATCAGTTTTGTCCGGGACAGGGCCTACTATGGCTACACCTTC. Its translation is CAISFVRDRAYYGYTF.

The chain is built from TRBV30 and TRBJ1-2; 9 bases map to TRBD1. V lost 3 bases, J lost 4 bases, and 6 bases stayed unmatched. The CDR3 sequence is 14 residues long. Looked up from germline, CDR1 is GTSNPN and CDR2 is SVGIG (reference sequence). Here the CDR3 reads CAWRLGTGTYGYTF. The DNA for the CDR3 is TGTGCCTGGAGGTTAGGGACAGGGACCTATGGCTACACCTTC.

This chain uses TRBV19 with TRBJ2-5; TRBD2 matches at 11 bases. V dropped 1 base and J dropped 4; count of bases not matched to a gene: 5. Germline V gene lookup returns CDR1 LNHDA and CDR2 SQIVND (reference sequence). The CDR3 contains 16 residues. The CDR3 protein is CASSIGGLAGGETQYF. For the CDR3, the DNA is TGTGCCAGTAGTATAGGAGGGCTAGCGGGAGGAGAGACCCAGTACTTC.

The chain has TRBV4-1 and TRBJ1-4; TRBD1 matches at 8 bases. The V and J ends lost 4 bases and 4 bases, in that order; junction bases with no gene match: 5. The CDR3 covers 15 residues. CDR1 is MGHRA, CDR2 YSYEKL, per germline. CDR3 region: CASSRGQGDNEKLFF. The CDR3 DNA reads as TGCGCCAGCAGCCGAGGACAGGGCGATAATGAAAAACTGTTTTTT.

CDR3 region: CASSLVAGSHTGELFF. For the CDR3, the DNA is TGTGCCAGCAGCTTAGTTGCGGGATCACACACCGGGGAGCTGTTTTTT. This chain connects TRBV13 to TRBJ2-2, with D perhaps matching TRBD2 (6 bases). This CDR3 has 16 residues. The germline CDR1 and CDR2 sequences are PRHDT and FYEKMQ (reference sequence). Between the trimmed V and J ends, which lost 1 base and 3 bases, there was a span of 12 bases.

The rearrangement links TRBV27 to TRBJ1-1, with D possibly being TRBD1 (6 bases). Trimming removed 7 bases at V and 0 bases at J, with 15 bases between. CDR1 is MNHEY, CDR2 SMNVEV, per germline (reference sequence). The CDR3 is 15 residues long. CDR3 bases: TGTGCCAGCACCTCAGGGGACACCTTGAACACTGAAGCTTTCTTT. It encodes CASTSGDTLNTEAFF.

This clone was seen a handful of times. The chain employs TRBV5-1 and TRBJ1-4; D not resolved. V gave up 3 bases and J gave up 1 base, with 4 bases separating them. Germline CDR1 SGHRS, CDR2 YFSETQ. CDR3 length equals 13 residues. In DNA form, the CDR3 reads TGCGCCAGCAGCTCAGGAACTAATGAAAAACTGTTTTTT. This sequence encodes CASSSGTNEKLFF.

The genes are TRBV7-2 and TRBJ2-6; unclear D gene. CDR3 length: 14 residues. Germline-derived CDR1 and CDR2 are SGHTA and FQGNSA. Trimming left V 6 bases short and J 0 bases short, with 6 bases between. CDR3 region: CASRTPSGANVLTF. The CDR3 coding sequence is TGTGCCAGCAGGACTCCCTCTGGGGCCAACGTCCTGACTTTC.

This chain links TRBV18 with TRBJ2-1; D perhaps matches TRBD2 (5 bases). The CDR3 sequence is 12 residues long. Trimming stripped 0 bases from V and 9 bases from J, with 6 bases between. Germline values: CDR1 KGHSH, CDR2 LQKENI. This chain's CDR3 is CASSPPGSEQFF. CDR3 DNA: TGTGCCAGCTCACCACCAGGGAGTGAGCAGTTCTTC.